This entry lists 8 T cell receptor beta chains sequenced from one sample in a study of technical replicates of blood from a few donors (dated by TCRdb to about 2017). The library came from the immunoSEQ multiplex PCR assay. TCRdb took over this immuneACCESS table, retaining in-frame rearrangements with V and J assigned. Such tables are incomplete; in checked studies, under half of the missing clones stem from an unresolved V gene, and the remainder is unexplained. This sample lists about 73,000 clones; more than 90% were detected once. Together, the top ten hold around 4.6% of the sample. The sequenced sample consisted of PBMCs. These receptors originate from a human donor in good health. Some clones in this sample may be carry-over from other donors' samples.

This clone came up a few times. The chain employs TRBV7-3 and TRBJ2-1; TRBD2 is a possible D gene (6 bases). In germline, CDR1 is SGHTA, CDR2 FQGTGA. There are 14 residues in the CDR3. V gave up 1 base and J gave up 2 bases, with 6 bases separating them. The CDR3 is CASSLSGAYNEQFF. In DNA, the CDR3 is TGTGCCAGCAGCTTAAGCGGGGCCTACAATGAGCAGTTCTTC.

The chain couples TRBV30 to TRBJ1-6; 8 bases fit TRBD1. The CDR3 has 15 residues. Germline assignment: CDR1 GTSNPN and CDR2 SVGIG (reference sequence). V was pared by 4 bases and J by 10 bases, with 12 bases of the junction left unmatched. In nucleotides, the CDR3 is TGTGCCTGGAAATTATTGCCAGGGACAGGATCACCCCTCCACTTT. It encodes CAWKLLPGTGSPLHF.

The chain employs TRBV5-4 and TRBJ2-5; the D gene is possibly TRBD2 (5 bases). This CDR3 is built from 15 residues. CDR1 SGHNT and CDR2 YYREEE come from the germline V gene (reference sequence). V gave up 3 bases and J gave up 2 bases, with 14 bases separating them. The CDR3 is CASSSGPAAQETQYF. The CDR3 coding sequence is TGTGCCAGCAGCTCCGGGCCAGCGGCACAAGAGACCCAGTACTTC. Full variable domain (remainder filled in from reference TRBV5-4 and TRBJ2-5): ETGVTQSPTHLIKTRGQQVTLRCSSQSGHNTVSWYQQALGQGPQFIFQYYREEENGRGNFPPRFSGLQFPNYSSELNVNALELDDSALYLCASSSGPAAQETQYFGPGTRLLVL.

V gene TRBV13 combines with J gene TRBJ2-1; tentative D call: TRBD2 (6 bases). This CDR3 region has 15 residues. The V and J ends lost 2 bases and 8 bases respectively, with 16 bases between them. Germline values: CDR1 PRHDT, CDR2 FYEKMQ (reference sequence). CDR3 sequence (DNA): TGTGCCAGCAGCTTATTTTTAACCCCGGGGGATGAGCAGTTCTTC. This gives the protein CASSLFLTPGDEQFF.

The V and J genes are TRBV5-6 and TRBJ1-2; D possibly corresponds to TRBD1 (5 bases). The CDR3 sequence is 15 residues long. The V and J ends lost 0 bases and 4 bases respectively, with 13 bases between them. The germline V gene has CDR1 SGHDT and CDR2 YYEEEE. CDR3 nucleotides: TGTGCCAGCAGCTTGGATCGGGGGATCGTCTATGGCTACACCTTC. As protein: CASSLDRGIVYGYTF.

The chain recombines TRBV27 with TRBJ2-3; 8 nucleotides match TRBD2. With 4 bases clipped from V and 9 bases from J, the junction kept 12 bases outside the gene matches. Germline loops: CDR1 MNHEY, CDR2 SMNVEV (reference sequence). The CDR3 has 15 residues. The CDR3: CASSSAGGGLGTQYF. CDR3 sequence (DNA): TGTGCCAGCAGTTCTGCGGGAGGAGGGCTGGGGACGCAGTATTTT.

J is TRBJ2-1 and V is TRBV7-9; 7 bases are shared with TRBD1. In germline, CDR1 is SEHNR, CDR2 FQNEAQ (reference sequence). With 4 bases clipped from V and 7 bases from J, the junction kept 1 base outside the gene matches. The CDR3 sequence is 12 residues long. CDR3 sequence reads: CASSSGGNEQFF. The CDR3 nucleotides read TGTGCCAGCAGCTCAGGGGGTAATGAGCAGTTCTTC.

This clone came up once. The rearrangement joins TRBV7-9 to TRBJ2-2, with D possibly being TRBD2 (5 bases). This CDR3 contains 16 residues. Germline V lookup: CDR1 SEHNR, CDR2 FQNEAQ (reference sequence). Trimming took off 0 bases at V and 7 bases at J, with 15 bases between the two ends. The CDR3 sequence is CASSLASWRRYGELFF. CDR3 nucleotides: TGTGCCAGCAGCTTAGCGTCTTGGCGGAGGTACGGGGAGCTGTTTTTT.